These T cell receptor beta chains were read from a single sample in a study of Graves' ophthalmopathy and Graves' hyperthyroidism. MiXCR, run by TCRdb on the multiplex PCR reads, gives a single entry per CDR3 protein. The sample holds around 1.1 million distinct CDR3 sequences; 35% to 40% are singletons and the top ten take over 8.5%. Sequences were obtained from peripheral blood or thyroid tissue (not recorded which). The source is an adult man with Graves' hyperthyroidism. CDR3s leave out the opening cysteine and the closing phenylalanine or tryptophan. The order of the fields is V gene, J gene, D gene, CDR3 protein. D genes are given only for firm matches.

V gene: TRBV20-1; J gene: TRBJ2-7; D gene: NA; CDR3 protein: SAGERLSSYEQY
V gene: TRBV6-2/TRBV6-3; J gene: TRBJ1-6; D gene: TRBD1; CDR3 protein: ASRRSGTGDSPLH
V gene: TRBV27; J gene: NA; D gene: TRBD1; CDR3 protein: ASRDRSSYNEQF
V gene: TRBV20-1; J gene: TRBJ2-5; D gene: TRBD1; CDR3 protein: SASRQGLVGTQY
V gene: TRBV7-2; J gene: TRBJ2-5; D gene: TRBD1; CDR3 protein: ASSSRDRFQETQY
V gene: TRBV2; J gene: TRBJ2-5; D gene: NA; CDR3 protein: ASDRDASGPGFAQY
V gene: TRBV20-1; J gene: TRBJ2-5; D gene: NA; CDR3 protein: SALAIMVQETQY
V gene: TRBV2; J gene: TRBJ2-5; D gene: NA; CDR3 protein: ASSTLASLLAQW
V gene: TRBV7-9; J gene: TRBJ1-2; D gene: TRBD1; CDR3 protein: ASSEGQAPYGYT
V gene: TRBV25-1; J gene: TRBJ2-2; D gene: NA; CDR3 protein: ASSGGRPAGELF